The clone carrying this T cell receptor beta chain was recorded once. Its antigen is still unknown. The data originate from a study of cytomegalovirus exposure and HLA in healthy donors. Study-wide findings and caveats: Highly shared sequence variants in one cluster were likely a sequencing artifact. Cytomegalovirus status, reportedly, was diagnosed with high specificity and sensitivity by the classifier. Productive status was seen about 87% or about 30% of the time for most TCR beta V segments in an earlier analysis.

60 Vbeta and 13 Jbeta primers were used in PCR. Authors' analysis steps: Later, an analysis found about 80 million unique TCR beta chains, and around 12 million of these were shared. Data came from immunoSEQ multiplex PCR; TCRdb stores just in-frame clones and leaves some out. That table furnishes V, J and clone size, whereas the DNA furnished D and trimming. This sample has around 170,000 clones, with 75% to 90% found just once. Trimming took 3 bases from V and 6 from J; bases not matched to a gene: 1. The length of the CDR3 is 12 residues. The germline CDR1 and CDR2 sequences are SEHNR and FQNEAQ (reference sequence).

The sample was PBMCs. The receptor comes from a man aged 40-49 years in good health and CMV-seropositive. The gene calls are TRBV7-9 and TRBJ2-7, with 8 positions matching TRBD2. The CDR3 spells CASSFSGGEQYF. The CDR3 DNA is TGTGCCAGCAGCTTCAGCGGGGGCGAGCAGTACTTC.